This T cell receptor (beta chain) was found in a study of blood T cell repertoires in COVID-19 (dated by TCRdb to the early 2020s). Background for the entire study: Collaborator samples came from the United States, Italy and Spain and covered acute and convalescent phases of COVID-19. Where HLA class I and class II types were available, the types were taken from metadata supplied by the sample provider, not from assay-based typing. Nearly every sample came with metadata listing a de-identified subject ID, COVID-19 status, age in years and sex. The samples were drawn from the first 160 participants of the ongoing ImmuneRACE study and from some 1,300 subjects provided by 6 global collaborators. The repertoires were made available in a free public database intended to serve as a resource for research on the immune response to SARS-CoV-2. Subjects who had been exposed to COVID-19, were actively infected with it, or had recovered from it provided the deeply sampled blood TCRbeta repertoires that made up the dataset. The material from the prospective study consisted of cDNA or gDNA derived from T cells, B-cell-depleted T cells, or PBMCs. Study-wide findings and limitations: The quantity of clinical and demographic metadata differed by source and by participant and was supplied without curation.

The immunoSEQ Assay, a bias-controlled multiplex PCR, was used to amplify TCRbeta CDR3 regions from genomic DNA. The original pipeline was this. The number of nucleated cells in each sample was estimated by amplification of reference gene primers within the assay. To quantify the absolute abundance of each unique TCRbeta CDR3 rearrangement, sequence reads were collapsed and filtered. For each sample, productive Simpson clonality was calculated as the square root of Simpson's diversity index over productive rearrangements. TCRdb obtained this table from immuneACCESS and retained in-frame rearrangements with V and J assigned. These tables miss some clones; where compared with another copy, unresolved V genes account for less than half of the shortfall, and the remainder is unexplained. V, J and clone size were drawn from that table, and D and trimming were deduced from the DNA. The sample includes hundreds of thousands of clones, with around 90% observed a single time. The ten largest clones represent around 3% of the sample.

One collaborating source in Seattle enrolled patients during active infection and followed them longitudinally through the course of disease. Whole blood was collected in K2EDTA tubes by collaborating institutions according to the institutions' own protocols. For TCRbeta analysis, collaborators shipped samples in one of three forms: frozen whole blood, isolated PBMCs, or DNA extracted from either of those sample types. The CDR3, cysteine through phenylalanine, is 16 amino acids long. Here the CDR3 DNA is all that survives: 48 bases in frame from base 1. V and J are trimmed by 0 bases and 7 bases, and the gene matches miss 7 bases of the junction. According to the germline V gene (reference sequence), CDR1 reads SEHNR and CDR2 reads FQNEAQ. This clone was seen a handful of times. What this receptor recognizes is not known. Per-base qualities were not stored, and no clone one base away is much larger.

Specimen: peripheral blood. This TCR was recovered from a woman in her twenties or thirties with COVID-19, enrolled during active disease. Recombination joined TRBV7-9 with TRBJ2-1; 9 bases in the junction line up with TRBD2. The encoded CDR3 is CASSLASGLALNEQFF. The nucleotide sequence reads as follows: TGTGCCAGCAGCTTAGCCTCGGGACTAGCCTTGAATGAGCAGTTCTTC.